The next 21 T cell receptor beta chains were all read from a single sample in a study of cytomegalovirus exposure and HLA in healthy donors. This table comes from immunoSEQ multiplex PCR, and its TCRdb copy is limited to in-frame clones, with some not included. The repertoire holds about 140,000 clones, 84% seen once, with approximately 1.4% in the top ten. Sequenced: PBMCs. The receptor source for this set is a woman in her twenties or thirties in good health and CMV-seronegative.

The chain employs TRBV2 and TRBJ2-1; D remains unclear. The CDR3 is 15 amino acids. Trimming took 6 bases from V and 2 from J, leaving 14 bases between them. Germline CDR1 and CDR2: SNHLY and FYNNEI. The CDR3 protein is CASSRLQSPYNEQFF. Here the CDR3 DNA reads TGTGCCAGCAGCAGACTCCAAAGCCCCTACAATGAGCAGTTCTTC.

J is TRBJ1-1 and V is TRBV19; the match to TRBD1 covers 9 bases. Germline V gene sequence: CDR1 LNHDA, CDR2 SQIVND (reference sequence). The CDR3 length is 14 residues. V dropped 7 bases and J dropped 1; count of bases not matched to a gene: 4. The CDR3 DNA follows: TGTGCCAGTACCAAACAGGGGGCGAACACTGAAGCTTTCTTT. Translating it yields CASTKQGANTEAFF.

This sequence joins TRBV18 and TRBJ2-3; possible D gene TRBD2, 5 bases. CDR3 length equals 12 residues. Germline V gene lookup returns CDR1 KGHSH and CDR2 LQKENI. V was trimmed by 5 bases and J by 6 bases, leaving 9 bases between them. CDR3 bases: TGTGCCAGCTCAAGGAGCGGCGATACGCAGTATTTT. This translates into CASSRSGDTQYF.

This chain connects TRBV11-2 to TRBJ2-2; D unclear. The CDR3 extends over 11 amino acids. V lost 2 bases and J lost 8, with 3 bases in between. Per germline, CDR1 SGHAT and CDR2 FQNNGV. The CDR3 DNA sequence: TGTGCCAGCAGCTTACCTGGGGAGCTGTTTTTT. Protein product: CASSLPGELFF.

The sample holds one count of this clone. The V call is TRBV5-8, the J call TRBJ1-1, with TRBD1 matching over 8 bases. The germline V gene encodes CDR1 SGHTS and CDR2 YDEGEE. The V and J ends lost 0 bases and 1 base, in that order; junction bases with no gene match: 2. The CDR3 sequence is 15 residues long. CDR3 region: CASSLGDRPNTEAFF. CDR3 nucleotide sequence: TGTGCCAGCAGCTTGGGGGACAGGCCGAACACTGAAGCTTTCTTT.

V and J are TRBV5-1 and TRBJ1-4; 9 bases map to TRBD1. CDR1 SGHRS and CDR2 YFSETQ come from the germline V gene. V shed 6 bases, J shed 8 bases, and the junction held 14 bases outside the gene matches. This CDR3 is 16 amino acids long. The CDR3 coding sequence is TGCGCCAGCACCCTAACCGGGACAGGGTACTCGGAAAAACTGTTTTTT. It yields the protein CASTLTGTGYSEKLFF. Drawing the rest from reference TRBV5-1 and TRBJ1-4, the complete variable domain is KAGVTQTPRYLIKTRGQQVTLSCSPISGHRSVSWYQQTPGQGLQFLFEYFSETQRNKGNFPGRFSGRQFSNSRSEMNVSTLELGDSALYLCASTLTGTGYSEKLFFGSGTQLSVL.

There are a few counts of this clone. This chain connects TRBV5-4 to TRBJ1-2; D is perhaps TRBD1 (6 bases). CDR1 and CDR2 (germline): SGHNT, YYREEE (reference sequence). The CDR3 is 15 amino acids. V dropped 4 bases and J dropped 4 bases, with 17 bases sitting between them. CDR3 in DNA: TGTGCCAGCAGCGGTACAGGGAGCAGGGCCTATGGCTACACCTTC. This gives the protein CASSGTGSRAYGYTF.

V and J are TRBV7-9 and TRBJ1-3; 7 bases match TRBD1. The ends lost 5 bases at V and 0 bases at J; junction bases unmatched: 4. The CDR3 runs 15 residues. CDR1 is SEHNR and CDR2 is FQNEAQ in the germline V gene (reference sequence). The CDR3 protein is CASSPGQTSGNTIYF. The CDR3 DNA sequence: TGTGCCAGCAGCCCGGGACAGACCTCTGGAAACACCATATATTTT.

The chain carries TRBV2 and TRBJ2-5; 7 bases are a match to TRBD1. The CDR3 runs to 17 residues. J gave up 2 bases and V 8 bases, and 17 bases lay outside the gene matches. CDR1 and CDR2 from the germline V gene are SNHLY and FYNNEI. The CDR3 nucleotides are TGTGCCAGCCCCTTTAGGGTAGGGGGCGCCCCTCAAGAGACCCAGTACTTC. This sequence encodes CASPFRVGGAPQETQYF. The full variable domain, with the rest looked up from reference TRBV2 and TRBJ2-5, is EPEVTQTPSHQVTQMGQEVILRCVPISNHLYFYWYRQILGQKVEFLVSFYNNEISEKSEIFDDQFSVERPDGSNFTLKIRSTKLEDSAMYFCASPFRVGGAPQETQYFGPGTRLLVL.

This chain uses TRBV7-9 with TRBJ2-5; TRBD1 is a possible D gene (6 bases). The CDR3 contains 15 residues. Germline V gives CDR1 SEHNR, CDR2 FQNEAQ (reference sequence). V gave up 5 bases and J gave up 4 bases, with 17 bases separating them. DNA for the CDR3: TGTGCCAGCAGCCCTGTCAGGGGTGGTGGAGAGACCCAGTACTTC. This sequence encodes CASSPVRGGGETQYF.

The chain employs TRBV9 and TRBJ2-3; D ambiguous. The CDR3 covers 15 residues. V gave up 0 bases and J gave up 8 bases, with 16 bases separating them. CDR1 SGDLS and CDR2 YYNGEE come from the germline V gene. DNA for the CDR3: TGTGCCAGCAGCGTAGAAGGCCAGGCCGGTGGTACGCAGTATTTT. This gives the protein CASSVEGQAGGTQYF.

V usage is TRBV29-1 and J usage is TRBJ1-1; 7 bases are a match to TRBD1. The CDR3 totals 13 residues. Germline trimming cut 5 bases from V and 1 base from J; bases unmatched to any gene: 4. Germline CDR1 reads SQVTM; CDR2 reads ANQGSEA. Written as DNA, the CDR3 is TGCAGCGTTTTGGGACAGTGGAACACTGAAGCTTTCTTT. This encodes CSVLGQWNTEAFF.

This sequence joins TRBV5-5 and TRBJ1-2, with D possibly being TRBD1 (6 bases). From germline, CDR1 is SGHKS and CDR2 YYEKEE (reference sequence). V lost 6 bases and J lost 0, with 27 bases in between. The CDR3 spans 19 residues. CDR3 in amino acids: CASTPYPQGSSAPNYGYTF. The CDR3 DNA sequence: TGTGCCAGCACCCCTTACCCACAGGGTTCTAGTGCACCTAACTATGGCTACACCTTC.

The genes are TRBV7-9 and TRBJ1-4, with 8 bases aligning to TRBD1. Per germline, CDR1 SEHNR and CDR2 FQNEAQ (reference sequence). CDR3 length: 13 amino acids. The trim removed 7 bases at V and 6 bases at J, leaving 4 bases unmatched. The CDR3 loop is CASTTGEYEKLFF. The CDR3 nucleotides read TGTGCCAGCACGACAGGGGAATATGAAAAACTGTTTTTT. The variable domain in full, with the rest retrieved from reference TRBV7-9 and TRBJ1-4, is DTGVSQNPRHKITKRGQNVTFRCDPISEHNRLYWYRQTLGQGPEFLTYFQNEAQLEKSRLLSDRFSAERPKGSFSTLEIQRTEQGDSAMYLCASTTGEYEKLFFGSGTQLSVL.

This chain connects TRBV18 to TRBJ1-6; tentative D call: TRBD1 (6 bases). Trimming took 2 bases from V and 6 from J, leaving 8 bases between them. The CDR3 consists of 14 residues. The germline V gene has CDR1 KGHSH and CDR2 LQKENI. CDR3 protein: CASSPTGPNSPLHF. The CDR3 nucleotides are TGTGCCAGCTCACCAACAGGGCCTAATTCACCCCTCCACTTT.

This chain links TRBV7-2 with TRBJ2-7; 11 nucleotides agree with TRBD2. Germline V gene lookup returns CDR1 SGHTA and CDR2 FQGNSA. V dropped 2 bases and J dropped 0; count of bases not matched to a gene: 3. This CDR3 comprises 16 residues. The DNA of the CDR3 is TGTGCCAGCAGCTTATCTAGCGGGGGGCGCTCCTACGAGCAGTACTTC. Its protein product is CASSLSSGGRSYEQYF.

CDR3 in DNA: TGTGCCAGCAGCGCATCCGGGACACTCGGTTCACCCCTCCACTTT. It translates to CASSASGTLGSPLHF. V gene TRBV9 combines with J gene TRBJ1-6, with D possibly being TRBD1 (6 bases). Germline V lookup: CDR1 SGDLS, CDR2 YYNGEE. V lost 3 bases and J lost 9, with 16 bases in between. The CDR3 has 15 residues.

The chain couples TRBV5-1 to TRBJ2-1, with D perhaps TRBD2 (6 bases). Trimming took 4 bases from V and 5 from J, leaving 13 bases between them. Per the germline V gene, CDR1 is SGHRS and CDR2 is YFSETQ. The length of the CDR3 is 14 residues. The DNA of the CDR3 is TGCGCCAGCAGCGTCGGGAGTCTCCACAATGAGCAGTTCTTC. Its translation: CASSVGSLHNEQFF.

The rearrangement uses TRBV9 and TRBJ2-7; possible D gene TRBD2, 6 bases. Germline V gives CDR1 SGDLS, CDR2 YYNGEE. CDR3 length: 16 amino acids. The V gene lost 0 bases and the J gene lost 0 bases, with 13 bases spanning the gap. In DNA form, the CDR3 reads TGTGCCAGCAGCGTAGATGGCGGGGCAGACTCCTACGAGCAGTACTTC. As protein: CASSVDGGADSYEQYF.

This chain connects TRBV2 to TRBJ2-1, with 7 bases that match TRBD1. This CDR3 comprises 15 residues. Germline V gene lookup returns CDR1 SNHLY and CDR2 FYNNEI. With 6 bases clipped from V and 3 bases from J, the junction kept 8 bases outside the gene matches. The CDR3 reads CASRTGTPVYNEQFF. CDR3 in DNA: TGTGCCAGCAGGACAGGGACCCCCGTCTACAATGAGCAGTTCTTC.

V gene TRBV7-8 combines with J gene TRBJ1-2; D ambiguous. CDR1 SGHVS and CDR2 FQNEAQ come from the germline V gene. The CDR3 has 12 residues. Trimming cost V 1 base and J 8 bases, with 8 bases left between them. This CDR3 reads CASSLGALGYTF. For the CDR3, the DNA is TGTGCCAGCAGCTTAGGGGCGCTGGGCTACACCTTC.